This T cell receptor beta chain was captured by sequencing in a study of vaccination effects on CD4 cells after COVID-19. About the research overall: Everyone in the study got two shots of either the BNT162b2 or mRNA-1273 vaccine. Study observations and caveats: Researchers report that only 1 of 255 vaccine-induced clones in healthy vaccinees cross-reacted with common cold coronaviruses.

CDR1 and CDR2 (germline): SGDLS, YYNGEE. This CDR3 contains 15 residues. Trimming cost V 4 bases and J 10 bases; bases outside gene matches: 10. Antigen-specific CD4+ T cells were expanded with viral peptide pools in the ViraFEST assay before sequencing. Having been cultured for 10 days, the cells underwent CD4+ T cell isolation. No vaccinee had earlier SARS-CoV-2 infection, and nucleocapsid antibodies were negative. After approximately 2 million PBMC were placed in each well, they were cultured with around 10 IU/ml IL-2 and roughly 10 ug/ml peptides. About this clone itself: Antigen unknown.

The assay was immunoSEQ multiplex PCR, and TCRdb's table has in-frame clones only and misses some. The sample consists of roughly 23,000 clones, approximately 70% of them appearing once. The sequencing here drew on CD4+ T cells from PBMCs cultured with HCoV-229E spike peptides, taken before COVID-19 vaccination. The chain couples TRBV9 to TRBJ2-1, with 11 bases that match TRBD2. The receptor was derived from a human donor who received a COVID-19 vaccine. Written as DNA, the CDR3 is TGTGCCAGCAGCCCTATTAGCGGGGGGGCCACAGAGCAGTTCTTC. Translating gives CASSPISGGATEQFF.